Following are 10 T cell receptor beta chains from one sample sequenced in a study of memory CD4+ T cells and cytomegalovirus serostatus. Single viable CD3+CD4+CD8-CD45RO+ cells were sorted as the memory CD4+ T cells. Data came from immunoSEQ multiplex PCR; TCRdb stores just in-frame clones and leaves some out. The sample carries roughly 56,000 clones, roughly 87% recorded once. Sequencing used memory CD4+ T cells from blood. The receptors come from an adult in good health and CMV-seronegative.

The chain couples TRBV6-5 to TRBJ1-4, with D tentatively TRBD1 (5 bases). The CDR3 length is 14 residues. Germline assignment: CDR1 MNHEY and CDR2 SVGAGI. V was pared by 2 bases and J by 1 base, with 5 bases between. For the CDR3, the DNA is TGTGCCAGCAGTTACAGGGGAACTAATGAAAAACTGTTTTTT. Translating gives CASSYRGTNEKLFF.

The CDR3, as DNA: TGCAGTGCTAATCAGGGGTATGGCTACACCTTC. Translated, it gives CSANQGYGYTF. The V gene is TRBV20-1, the J gene TRBJ1-2; possibly TRBD1 for D (6 bases). This CDR3 has 11 residues. CDR1 is DFQATT and CDR2 is SNEGSKA in the germline V gene (reference sequence). Trimming shortened V by 4 bases and J by 5 bases, and 8 bases separated the two germline ends.

This clone was seen a few times. The DNA of the CDR3 is TGTGCCAGCACCGCGCAGCCGAACACCGGGGAGCTGTTTTTT. Residues: CASTAQPNTGELFF. The rearrangement links TRBV6-1 to TRBJ2-2; no clear D. The CDR3 loop spans 14 amino acids. Trimming shortened V by 7 bases and J by 0 bases, and 9 bases separated the two germline ends. Germline assignment: CDR1 MNHNS and CDR2 SASEGT.

The rearrangement uses TRBV6-6 and TRBJ2-1; D gene ambiguous. This CDR3 has 15 amino acids. CDR1 is MNHNY and CDR2 is SVGAGI in the germline V gene (reference sequence). Trimming took 2 bases from V and 6 from J, leaving 14 bases between them. CDR3 in amino acids: CASSYRRSHLNEQFF. The CDR3 DNA is TGTGCCAGCAGTTACCGGCGGAGCCATCTCAATGAGCAGTTCTTC.

The rearrangement joins TRBV7-2 to TRBJ2-7; D gene uncertain. The CDR3 is made up of 15 amino acids. Trimming took off 2 bases at V and 0 bases at J, with 11 bases between the two ends. Germline lookup yields CDR1 SGHTA and CDR2 FQGNSA. The CDR3 sequence is CASSLSQTSSYEQYF. Here the CDR3 DNA reads TGTGCCAGCAGCTTATCCCAGACGAGCTCCTACGAGCAGTACTTC.

This rearrangement joins TRBV5-4 to TRBJ1-2; 7 bases are shared with TRBD1. The germline V gene has CDR1 SGHNT and CDR2 YYREEE (reference sequence). The CDR3 loop spans 13 amino acids. V lost 3 bases to trimming and J lost 2 bases; unmatched junction nucleotides: 1. CDR3 sequence (DNA): TGTGCCAGCAGCTCGACAGGGAACTATGGCTACACCTTC. Amino acid sequence: CASSSTGNYGYTF.

DNA for the CDR3: TGCGCCAGCAGCCCGGGCGAGTTAGGGGAAAAACTGTTTTTT. Encoded protein: CASSPGELGEKLFF. This chain joins TRBV5-1 and TRBJ1-4; unclear D gene. CDR1 and CDR2 from the germline V gene are SGHRS and YFSETQ. The CDR3 totals 14 residues. The V end was cut by 4 bases, the J end by 8 bases, with 15 bases between.

The chain joins TRBV7-9 to TRBJ2-3, with TRBD2 matching 11 bases. CDR3 length: 16 amino acids. Germline V CDR1 and CDR2: SEHNR, FQNEAQ (reference sequence). V lost 3 bases, J lost 4 bases, and 6 bases stayed unmatched. The DNA of the CDR3 is TGTGCCAGCAGCTTCGCTAGCGGGGGGAAGGCAGATACGCAGTATTTT. This translates into CASSFASGGKADTQYF.

The V gene is TRBV19, the J gene TRBJ1-6; 10 positions agree with TRBD1. Trimming cost V 5 bases and J 7 bases; bases outside gene matches: 8. The CDR3 sequence is 16 residues long. Germline CDR1 is LNHDA and CDR2 is SQIVND (reference sequence). CDR3 loop: CASSPARGQGNSPLHF. For the CDR3, the DNA is TGTGCCAGTAGTCCCGCGAGGGGACAGGGGAATTCACCCCTCCACTTT.

The chain couples TRBV7-9 to TRBJ1-4; D is ambiguous. The V gene's germline CDR1 is SEHNR and CDR2 FQNEAQ (reference sequence). This CDR3 region has 14 residues. V was pared by 7 bases and J by 8 bases, with 17 bases between. Here the CDR3 reads CASTLSPRGEKLFF. In nucleotides, the CDR3 is TGTGCCAGCACCCTGTCCCCCCGAGGGGAAAAACTGTTTTTT.